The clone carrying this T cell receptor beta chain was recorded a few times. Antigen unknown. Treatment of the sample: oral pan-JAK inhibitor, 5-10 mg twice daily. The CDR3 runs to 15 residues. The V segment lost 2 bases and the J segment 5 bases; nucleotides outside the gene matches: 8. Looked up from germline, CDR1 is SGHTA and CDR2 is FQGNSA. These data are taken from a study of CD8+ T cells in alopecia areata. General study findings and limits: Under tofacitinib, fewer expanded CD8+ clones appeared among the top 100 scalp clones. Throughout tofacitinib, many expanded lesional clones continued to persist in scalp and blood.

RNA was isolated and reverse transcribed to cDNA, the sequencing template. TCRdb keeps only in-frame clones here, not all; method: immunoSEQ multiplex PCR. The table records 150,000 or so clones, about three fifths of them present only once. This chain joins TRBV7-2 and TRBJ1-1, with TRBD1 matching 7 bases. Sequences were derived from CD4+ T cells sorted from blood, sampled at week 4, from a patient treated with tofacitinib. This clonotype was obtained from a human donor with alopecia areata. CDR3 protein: CASSLLPQGETEAFF. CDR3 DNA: TGTGCCAGCAGCTTACTCCCCCAGGGGGAAACTGAAGCTTTCTTT.